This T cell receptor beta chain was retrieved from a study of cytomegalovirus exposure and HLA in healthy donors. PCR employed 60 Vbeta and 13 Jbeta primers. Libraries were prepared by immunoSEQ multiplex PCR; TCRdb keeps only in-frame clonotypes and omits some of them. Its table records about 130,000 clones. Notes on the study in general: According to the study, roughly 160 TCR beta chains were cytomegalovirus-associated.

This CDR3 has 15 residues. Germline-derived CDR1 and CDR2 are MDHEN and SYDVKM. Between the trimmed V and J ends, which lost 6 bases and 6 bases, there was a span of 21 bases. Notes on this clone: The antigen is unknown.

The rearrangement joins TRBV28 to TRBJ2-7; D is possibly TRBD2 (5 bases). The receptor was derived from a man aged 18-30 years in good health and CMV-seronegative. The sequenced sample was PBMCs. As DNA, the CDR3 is TGTGCCAGCAGAGGAGGCATGTGGCCGAGTCCCGAGCAGTACTTC. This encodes CASRGGMWPSPEQYF.